A selection of T cell receptor beta chains follows, all from one sample in a study of blood T cells in healthy people across ages. One entry per CDR3 protein, called by TCRdb with MiXCR from the 5' RACE reads. The sample shows roughly 900,000 distinct CDR3 sequences, 25% to 30% of them seen only once. Sequenced input: blood. The source is a woman older than 75 in good health. CDR3s include the opening cysteine and the closing phenylalanine or tryptophan. A D gene is named only where the DNA matches it firmly. Some rows mark clone size as missing; the rest say once, few, many or name a class of expanded clone.

v_gene	j_gene	abundance	d_gene	CDR3nt	CDR3aa
TRBV6-1	TRBJ2-2	NA	NA	TGTGCCAGCAGTGGAGGTACGGGCGTATCGAACACCGGGGAGCTGTTTTTT	CASSGGTGVSNTGELFF
TRBV12-3/TRBV12-4	TRBJ1-5	NA	NA	TGTGCCAGCAGTTTCACTCCGGACAATCAGCCCCAGCATTTT	CASSFTPDNQPQHF
TRBV4-2	TRBJ2-7	NA	NA	TGTGCCAGCAGCCAAGATGTGGCAGGCTCCTACGAGCAGTACTTC	CASSQDVAGSYEQYF
TRBV7-9	TRBJ2-5	NA	NA	TGTGCCAGCAGCGAACAAGCAATAAAACAGGAGGCTGGGTACTTC	CASSEQAIKQEAGYF
TRBV7-2	TRBJ2-7	NA	TRBD2	TGTGCCAGCAGCGAGGGACTAGCGGGAGTCCCCGAGCAGTACTTC	CASSEGLAGVPEQYF
TRBV5-5	TRBJ2-7	NA	NA	TGTGCCAGCAGTCGGCTGGCAGCAGGGGACTACGAGCAGTACTTC	CASSRLAAGDYEQYF
TRBV4-3	TRBJ1-6	NA	NA	TGCGCCAGCAGCCGAGGACAGACCAATTCACCCCCCCACTTT	CASSRGQTNSPPHF
TRBV4-3	TRBJ2-2	NA	NA	TGCGCCAGCAGCCAAGATCGTGTTATAAGCAGGCCAGGCACCGGGGAGCTGTTTTTT	CASSQDRVISRPGTGELFF
TRBV28	TRBJ2-7	many	NA	TGTGCCAGCAGTTTGGCAGTCTACGGGCAGTACTTC	CASSLAVYGQYF
TRBV27	TRBJ2-7	NA	NA	TGTGCCAGCAGTTTGGGGGCGGGGGAAGGCTACGAGCAGTACTTC	CASSLGAGEGYEQYF
TRBV18	TRBJ1-2	many	NA	TGTGCCAGCTCATCCTCACGGGGCCGGGATGGCTACACCTTC	CASSSSRGRDGYTF
TRBV27	TRBJ2-6	many	TRBD1	TGTGCCAGCAGTTTGGGACAGGGGGCTTGGGCCAACGTCCTGACTTTC	CASSLGQGAWANVLTF
TRBV4-3	TRBJ2-3	many	TRBD2	TGCGCCAGCAGCCGGAGCGGGACTAGCGGACCAGATACGCAGTATTTT	CASSRSGTSGPDTQYF
TRBV6-1	TRBJ2-1	NA	TRBD2	TGTGCCAGCAGCGTAGCTACTAGCGGCTCCTACAATGAGCAGTTCTTC	CASSVATSGSYNEQFF
TRBV7-2	TRBJ2-2	few	TRBD2	TGTGCCAGCAGCTCCCGAAGGGAGGGCATCGGGGAGCTGTTTTTT	CASSSRREGIGELFF
TRBV10-2	TRBJ2-3	NA	NA	TGCGCCAGCAGTGAAAAGGGTTCATCCAGCACAGATACGCAGTATTTT	CASSEKGSSSTDTQYF
TRBV12-3/TRBV12-4	TRBJ2-2	few	NA	TGTGCCAGCACATGGGAGGACGGAGAGCTGTTTTTT	CASTWEDGELFF
TRBV12-3/TRBV12-4	TRBJ2-3	NA	NA	TGTGCCAGCAGTTTAAGGAACCCAGATACGCAGTATTTT	CASSLRNPDTQYF
TRBV20-1	TRBJ2-5	few	NA	TGCAGTGCTAGAGATCCCAGGGGCGTTGAAGAGACCCAGTACTTC	CSARDPRGVEETQYF
TRBV7-2	TRBJ2-1	many	TRBD2	TGTGCCAGCAGTTTGGGCCCTTCTCTAGCGGGGCCAAACAATGAGCAGTTCTTC	CASSLGPSLAGPNNEQFF
TRBV6-1	TRBJ2-1	many	NA	TGTGCCAGCAAGACCCGGGTCATACAGTACAATGAGCAGTTCTTC	CASKTRVIQYNEQFF
TRBV5-5	TRBJ2-2	many	NA	TGTGCCAGCAGCTTGGTCGCCATGAGCGGAGCAACCGGGGAGCTGTTTTTT	CASSLVAMSGATGELFF
TRBV10-3	TRBJ2-1	many	NA	TGTGCCATCAGGGCCGGAACCTACAATGAGCAGTTCTTC	CAIRAGTYNEQFF
TRBV20-1	TRBJ1-5	NA	TRBD1	TGCAGTGCTAGAGATACGACACAGGGGAAGAATCAGCCCCAGCATTTT	CSARDTTQGKNQPQHF
TRBV5-1	TRBJ2-1	many	TRBD2	TGCGCCAGCAGCCGCGGCGGGACTAGCGGGGGAGGGCATGTCAATGAGCAGTTCTTC	CASSRGGTSGGGHVNEQFF
TRBV7-2	TRBJ2-5	NA	NA	TGTGCCAGCAGCTTAGGCGGGACTCACAATGAGCGGTACTTC	CASSLGGTHNERYF
TRBV6-2/TRBV6-3	TRBJ1-5	many	NA	TGTGCCAGCAGTTACTTGAGGGCGTCGAACAATCAGCCCCAGCATTTT	CASSYLRASNNQPQHF
TRBV7-8	TRBJ2-2	many	NA	TGCGCCAGCAGCTTGGGCAGAACCGGGGAGCTGTTTTTT	CASSLGRTGELFF
TRBV5-1	TRBJ2-3	many	TRBD1	TGCGCCAGCAGCTCCGGGACAGGGACATTCACAGATACGCAGTATTTT	CASSSGTGTFTDTQYF
TRBV11-2	TRBJ2-2	NA	NA	TGTGTCAGCAGCTTCGCGGGTGGCACCGGGGAGCTGTTTTTT	CVSSFAGGTGELFF
TRBV3-1	TRBJ1-1	few	NA	TGTGCCAGCAGCCAAGCAGGGTGGAGAAGCACTGAAGCTTTCTTT	CASSQAGWRSTEAFF
TRBV18	TRBJ2-3	NA	NA	TGTGCCAGCTCCTTAATTGGGGGCGCAGAAGATACGCAGTATTTT	CASSLIGGAEDTQYF
TRBV29-1	TRBJ1-5	many	NA	TGCAGCGCCCGGGACGCCGGACAGCCCCAGCATTTT	CSARDAGQPQHF
TRBV7-2	TRBJ1-2	many	TRBD1	TGTGCCAGCAGCTTAGACAGGGGACCCTATGGCTACACCTTC	CASSLDRGPYGYTF
TRBV7-9	TRBJ2-1	NA	TRBD2	TGTGCCAGCAGCCCCCCTAGCGGGAGGAACGACAATGAGCAGTTCTTC	CASSPPSGRNDNEQFF
TRBV7-2	TRBJ1-1	few	NA	TGTGCCAGCAGCTTATTGTGGAACACTGAAGCTTTCTTT	CASSLLWNTEAFF
TRBV4-2	TRBJ1-2	NA	NA	TGTGCCAGCAGCCAAGAGAGGTTCTCGGCAGGCTACACCTTC	CASSQERFSAGYTF
TRBV7-7	TRBJ2-2	few	NA	TGTGCCAGCAGCTTCGCCGGGGGAATCACCGGGGAGCTGTTTTTT	CASSFAGGITGELFF
TRBV18	TRBJ2-7	many	NA	TGTGCCAGCTCACCAAGACAGACACAAAGCTCCTACGAGCAGTACTTC	CASSPRQTQSSYEQYF
TRBV11-2	TRBJ1-3	NA	NA	TGTGCCAGCAGCTTGTACAGGGCGCCAGGAAACACCATATATTTT	CASSLYRAPGNTIYF
TRBV7-2	TRBJ2-5	many	NA	TGTGCCAGCAGCTTAGCGACCGGGTCGGGGGAGACCCAGTACTTC	CASSLATGSGETQYF
TRBV5-1	TRBJ2-1	NA	TRBD1	TGCGCCAGCAGCTTCGCACTACAGGGGTACAATGAGCAGTTCTTC	CASSFALQGYNEQFF
TRBV7-2	TRBJ2-5	many	NA	TGTGCCAGCAGAACCCCCCCCAGTGAGACCCAGTACTTC	CASRTPPSETQYF
TRBV18	TRBJ1-5	few	NA	TGTGCCAGCTCACGCATGCAGGGGCAAATGGAGCCCCAGCATTTT	CASSRMQGQMEPQHF
TRBV7-2	TRBJ2-2	NA	NA	TGTGCCAGCAACCCGCACCGGGACCCGAACACCGGGGAGCTGTTTTTT	CASNPHRDPNTGELFF
TRBV6-2/TRBV6-3	TRBJ2-1	many	NA	TGTGCCAGCAGACCCGCCCTCCATGAGCGCGGGCAGTTCTTC	CASRPALHERGQFF